One and the same sample provided the 11 T cell receptor beta chains below, sequenced in a study of vaccination and CD4 T cells after COVID-19. Treatment meaning: 10-day PBMC culture with coronavirus spike peptide pools or control peptides (ViraFEST assay). No antigens are known for them. Cultured CD4+ T-cell DNA underwent Oncomine TCR Beta short-read sequencing. TCRdb processed the PCR reads anew with MiXCR; each CDR3 protein has one entry. Of 9,000 to 13,000 distinct CDR3 sequences listed, roughly 43% are singletons. Material: CD4+ T cells from blood, cultured in vitro. These receptors were collected from a human donor who had recovered from COVID-19.

The V gene is TRBV11-3, the J gene TRBJ1-2; 8 positions agree with TRBD1. Germline values: CDR1 SGHNT, CDR2 YENEEA. The J segment lost 8 bases and the V segment lost 1 base, leaving 3 bases of the junction unmatched. This CDR3 is built from 13 residues. In nucleotides, the CDR3 is TGTGCCAGCAGCTTAGGGACAGGGAGCGGCTACACCTTC. It encodes CASSLGTGSGYTF.

The V gene is TRBV6-5, the J gene TRBJ2-7; perhaps D is TRBD1 or TRBD2 (6 bases each). Germline V gene lookup returns CDR1 MNHEY and CDR2 SVGAGI. This CDR3 contains 15 residues. V was pared by 0 bases and J by 6 bases, with 15 bases between. The CDR3 DNA reads as TGTGCCAGCAGTTACTCCCCGGGGGCCGGGGCCGAGCAGTACTTC. It codes for CASSYSPGAGAEQYF.

This clonotype was seen more than once but under ten times. The chain employs TRBV19 and TRBJ1-1; 7 bases are shared with TRBD1. Germline-derived CDR1 and CDR2 are LNHDA and SQIVND (reference sequence). V trimming: 4 bases; J trimming: 3 bases; junction bases outside the gene matches: 5. The CDR3 contains 14 residues. This CDR3 is CASSTRQGHTEAFF. In DNA form, the CDR3 reads TGTGCCAGTAGTACCCGACAGGGCCACACTGAAGCTTTCTTT.

This clonotype was observed a handful of times. V gene TRBV10-1 combines with J gene TRBJ2-3; 10 bases map to TRBD2. The germline V gene has CDR1 WNHNN and CDR2 SYGVQD (reference sequence). The CDR3 sequence is 15 residues long. V trimming: 6 bases; J trimming: 6 bases; junction bases outside the gene matches: 9. The CDR3 nucleotides read TGCGCCAGCAGCTCTAGCGGGGGCCGACGGGATACGCAGTATTTT. This gives the protein CASSSSGGRRDTQYF.

A remark on this clonotype: An end of the junction differs from the germline gene, which may be a read error. The chain has TRBV6-1 and TRBJ2-1; 11 bases fit TRBD2. The germline CDR1 and CDR2 sequences are MNHNS and SASEGT. This CDR3 is 15 amino acids long. CDR3 nucleotides: TGTGCCAGCGGAGCTTTAGCGGGGGGGCCAAATGGGCAGTTCTTC. Protein: CASGALAGGPNGQFF.

The CDR3 bases are TGTGCCAGCAAGGGGACAAGCTCTGGGGCCAACGTCCTGACTTTC. Amino acids: CASKGTSSGANVLTF. The V and J genes are TRBV6-1 and TRBJ2-6, with D tentatively TRBD1 (6 bases). The germline CDR1 and CDR2 sequences are MNHNS and SASEGT. CDR3 length: 15 amino acids. Trimming pared 7 bases from V and 0 bases from J, leaving 10 bases between.

This clonotype was counted between two and nine times. The chain carries TRBV5-1 and TRBJ1-6; 8 bases agree with TRBD1. Germline V gives CDR1 SGHRS, CDR2 YFSETQ. This CDR3 comprises 18 residues. Germline trimming cut 5 bases from V and 3 bases from J; bases unmatched to any gene: 13. CDR3 sequence: CASRAGTGASYYNSPLHF. CDR3 nucleotides: TGCGCCAGCAGGGCCGGGACAGGAGCCTCTTACTATAATTCACCCCTCCACTTT.

The genes are TRBV18 and TRBJ1-6; 11 bases are a match to TRBD1. V lost 3 bases and J lost 10; bases outside the gene matches: 2. Germline CDR1 and CDR2: KGHSH and LQKENI. The CDR3 runs 14 residues. The CDR3 spells CASSPGTGGSPLHF. The CDR3 nucleotides are TGTGCCAGCTCACCCGGGACAGGGGGATCACCCCTCCACTTT. Full variable domain (remainder filled in from reference TRBV18 and TRBJ1-6): NAGVMQNPRHLVRRRGQEARLRCSPMKGHSHVYWYRQLPEEGLKFMVYLQKENIIDESGMPKERFSAEFPKEGPSILRIQQVVRGDSAAYFCASSPGTGGSPLHFGNGTRLTVT.

This clonotype was counted a few times. The V and J genes are TRBV29-1 and TRBJ1-1, with 7 bases that match TRBD1. The CDR3 is made up of 15 amino acids. The V and J ends lost 4 bases and 1 base, in that order; junction bases with no gene match: 9. Germline V gene data show CDR1 as SQVTM and CDR2 as ANQGSEA. DNA for the CDR3: TGCAGCGTTGTCCCGGATAACAGGGGGAACACTGAAGCTTTCTTT. This gives the protein CSVVPDNRGNTEAFF.

This chain uses TRBV6-2 or TRBV6-3 with TRBJ2-3, with a weak D call TRBD2 (6 bases). V lost 2 bases to trimming and J lost 4 bases, with 19 bases between them. CDR3 size: 17 residues. CDR1 and CDR2 from the germline V gene are MNHEY and SVGEGT. The CDR3 DNA reads TGTGCCAGCAGTTACCCACCGGGACTCCTGGGAGCAGATACGCAGTATTTT. It is translated as CASSYPPGLLGADTQYF.

This clonotype was detected a few times. J is TRBJ2-5 and V is TRBV2; D possibly uses TRBD1 or TRBD2 (5 bases each). Germline V gene data show CDR1 as SNHLY and CDR2 as FYNNEI. This CDR3 comprises 13 residues. V shed 8 bases and J shed 5 bases, with 15 bases lying between them. CDR3 in amino acids: CASGPGGWETQYF. The CDR3 nucleotides are TGTGCCAGCGGCCCTGGGGGTTGGGAGACCCAGTACTTC.